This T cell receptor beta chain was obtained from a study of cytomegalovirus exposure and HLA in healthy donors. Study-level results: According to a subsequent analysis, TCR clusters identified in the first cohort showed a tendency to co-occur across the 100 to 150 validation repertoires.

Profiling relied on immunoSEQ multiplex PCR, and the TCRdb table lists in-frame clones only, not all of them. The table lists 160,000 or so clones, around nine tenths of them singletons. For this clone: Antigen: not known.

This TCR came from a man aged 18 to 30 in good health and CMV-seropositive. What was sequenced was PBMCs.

For the CDR3, the DNA is TGTGCCAGCAGTTTAGCGGGATTAAGCGAGACCCAGTACTTC. Its translation: CASSLAGLSETQYF. The chain carries TRBV28 and TRBJ2-5, with a weak D call TRBD2 (6 bases). The CDR3 is made up of 14 amino acids. CDR1 MDHEN and CDR2 SYDVKM come from the germline V gene. Trimming left V 2 bases short and J 5 bases short, with 12 bases between.